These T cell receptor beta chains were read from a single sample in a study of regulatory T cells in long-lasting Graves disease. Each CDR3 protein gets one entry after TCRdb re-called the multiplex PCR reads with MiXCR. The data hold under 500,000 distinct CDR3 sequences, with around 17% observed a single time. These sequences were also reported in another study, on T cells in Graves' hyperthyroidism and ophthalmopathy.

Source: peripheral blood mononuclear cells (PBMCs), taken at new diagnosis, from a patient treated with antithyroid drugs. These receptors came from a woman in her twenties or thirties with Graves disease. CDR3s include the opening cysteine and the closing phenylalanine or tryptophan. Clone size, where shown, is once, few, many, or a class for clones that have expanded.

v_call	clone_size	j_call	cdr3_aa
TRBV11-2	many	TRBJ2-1	CASSFWGGNEQFF
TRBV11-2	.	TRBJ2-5	CASSADGQETQYF
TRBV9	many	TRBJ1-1	CASSAGRGGTEAFF
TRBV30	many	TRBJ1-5	CAWSLARTASNQPQHF
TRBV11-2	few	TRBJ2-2	CASSPLGEGDTGELFF
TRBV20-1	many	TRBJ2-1	CSASGALAGALSYNEQFF
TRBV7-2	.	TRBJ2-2	CASSLVSWVALGVYTGELFF
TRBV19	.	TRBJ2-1	CASSLTGTSAYNEQFF
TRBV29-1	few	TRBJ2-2	CSVGTSGRNGELFF
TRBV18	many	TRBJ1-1	CASSIQRGNTEAFF
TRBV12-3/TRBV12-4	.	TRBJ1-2	CASTRGAGGYTF
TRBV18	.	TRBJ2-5	CASSQSGLGETQYF
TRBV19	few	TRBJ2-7	CASSRTGLLSYEQYF
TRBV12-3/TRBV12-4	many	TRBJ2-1	CASSLAGTATNEQFF
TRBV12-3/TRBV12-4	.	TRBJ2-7	CASSLRTGIDEQYF
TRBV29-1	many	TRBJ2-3	CSVSPSARTDTQYF
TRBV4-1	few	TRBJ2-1	CASSQRDPRDEQFF
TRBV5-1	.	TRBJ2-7	CASSLREGTGGEQYF
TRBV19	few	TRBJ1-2	CASSIGAALYGYTF
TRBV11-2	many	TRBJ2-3	CASSTSEADTQYF
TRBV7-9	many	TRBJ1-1	CASRLGQRNTEAFF
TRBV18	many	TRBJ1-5	CASSPQSGTENQPQHF
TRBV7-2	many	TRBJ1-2	CASSARHYGYTF
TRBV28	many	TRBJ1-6	CASSSSGPGNSPLHF
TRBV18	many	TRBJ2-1	CASSPISGSSYNEQFF
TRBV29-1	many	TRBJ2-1	CSVEAGTVAYNEQFF
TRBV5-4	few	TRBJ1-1	CASSSAFGNTEAFF
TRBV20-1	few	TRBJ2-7	CSARDYGSGKSEQYF
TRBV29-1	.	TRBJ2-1	CSALTSGGGNEQFF
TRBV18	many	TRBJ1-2	CASSPSAGPYGYTF
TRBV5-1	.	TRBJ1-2	CASRKFRGAEGYTF
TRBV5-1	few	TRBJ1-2	CASSLGSHRGYGYTF
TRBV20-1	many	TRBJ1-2	CSARPQGADGYTF
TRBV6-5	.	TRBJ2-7	CASSYLGQAYEQYF
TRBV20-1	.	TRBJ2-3	CSARGPWGSTDTQYF
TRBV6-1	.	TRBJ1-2	CASGRAASYGYTF
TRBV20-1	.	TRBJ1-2	CSASDWVYYGYTF
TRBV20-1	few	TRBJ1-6	CSARDRFRHGNSPLHF
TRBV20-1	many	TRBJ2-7	CSAREGVAGGNYEQYF
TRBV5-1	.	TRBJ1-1	CASTYGPRQTNEAFF
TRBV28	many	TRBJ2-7	CASTWEGASYEQYF
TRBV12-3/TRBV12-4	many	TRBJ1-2	CASSFQDGYTF
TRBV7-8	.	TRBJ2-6	CASRLAVLSGANVLTF
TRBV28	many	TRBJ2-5	CASTLGEFGTQYF
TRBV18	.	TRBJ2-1	CASSPPGGSYNEQFF
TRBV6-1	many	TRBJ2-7	CASSMGGSYEQYF